Presented here are 21 T cell receptor beta chains from one specimen sequenced in a study of regulatory T cells in long-lasting Graves disease. Both iRepertoire HTBI primers and Arm-PCR of CDR3 regions were used to build the TCR beta libraries. TCRdb passed the multiplex PCR reads through MiXCR, listing each CDR3 protein once. Of a few hundred thousand distinct CDR3 sequences in the sample, 20% to 25% were seen once. As for time point: persistent/refractory GD, antithyroid drugs over 5 years with positive TRAb. The TCR library used RNA extracted from PBMCs. Sample: peripheral blood mononuclear cells (PBMCs), taken when the disease was refractory, from a patient treated with antithyroid drugs. Receptors originate from a female donor with Graves disease.

Regarding this clonotype: This may stem from a read error, because a much larger clone lies one nucleotide away. The chain employs TRBV12-3 or TRBV12-4 and TRBJ1-1, with 10 bases aligning to TRBD1. V trimming: 6 bases; J trimming: 10 bases; junction bases outside the gene matches: 14. The CDR3 runs 15 residues. Here the CDR3 reads CASSFRGQGKSGAFF. The CDR3 nucleotides read TGTGCCAGCAGCTTTAGGGGACAGGGGAAATCTGGAGCTTTCTTT.

The table lists this clonotype with a few counts. The CDR3 DNA reads TGTGCCAGCAGCCCGCCACACATAGTGAACACTGAAGCTTTCTTT. Translating it yields CASSPPHIVNTEAFF. The rearrangement uses TRBV7-9 and TRBJ1-1, with D unclear. Per the germline V gene, CDR1 is SEHNR and CDR2 is FQNEAQ (reference sequence). With 5 bases removed from V and 0 bases from J, the gap between germline ends came to 13 bases. This CDR3 spans 15 amino acids.

This clonotype was seen just once. This rearrangement joins TRBV19 to TRBJ2-7; D unresolved. In germline, CDR1 is LNHDA, CDR2 SQIVND (reference sequence). The CDR3 runs 15 residues. Trimming left V 3 bases short and J 2 bases short, with 14 bases between. This chain's CDR3 is CASSMRLYPTYEQYF. The CDR3 bases are TGTGCCAGTAGTATGAGGCTATACCCAACCTACGAGCAGTACTTC.

The chain links TRBV19 to TRBJ1-1; 8 bases agree with TRBD1. CDR1 LNHDA and CDR2 SQIVND come from the germline V gene (reference sequence). This CDR3 is built from 15 residues. The J segment lost 7 bases and the V segment lost 1 base, leaving 8 bases of the junction unmatched. The CDR3 DNA reads TGTGCCAGTAGTATAGGTGTAGACAGGGGTATTGAAGCTTTCTTT. It encodes CASSIGVDRGIEAFF.

The table lists this clonotype with a few counts. The chain uses TRBV12-3 or TRBV12-4 and TRBJ1-5; D is possibly TRBD1 (6 bases). The V and J ends lost 11 bases and 5 bases respectively, with 16 bases between them. This CDR3 is 13 amino acids long. The CDR3 nucleotides read TGTGCCGGGTCCGTAGGGGGGCATCAGCCCCAGCATTTT. Residues: CAGSVGGHQPQHF.

Only a few counts were recorded for this clonotype. The chain links TRBV6-5 to TRBJ2-7, with D perhaps given as TRBD1 or TRBD2 (6 bases each). Germline V gives CDR1 MNHEY, CDR2 SVGAGI. The CDR3 totals 14 residues. Trimming removed 4 bases at V and 2 bases at J, with 12 bases between. CDR3 residues: CASSFRGDAYEQYF. Written as DNA, the CDR3 is TGTGCCAGCAGTTTTAGGGGGGATGCCTACGAGCAGTACTTC.

The V and J genes are TRBV6-2 or TRBV6-3 and TRBJ2-2, with D hard to call. Germline-derived CDR1 and CDR2 are MNHEY and SVGEGT. The CDR3 length is 16 residues. The ends were cut back, 0 bases at V and 7 bases at J, with 15 bases in the middle. CDR3 sequence (DNA): TGTGCCAGCAGTTACTCGGGCGCTTTGAGCTTCGGGGAGCTGTTTTTT. Translation: CASSYSGALSFGELFF.

The sample holds many counts of this clonotype. CDR3: CASSSRFRQETQYF. In DNA form, the CDR3 reads TGTGCCAGCAGCTCCCGGTTTCGCCAAGAGACCCAGTACTTC. The chain uses TRBV7-2 and TRBJ2-5; D is undetermined. V was clipped by 4 bases and J by 1 base, with 10 bases between them. The CDR3 length is 14 residues. Germline CDR1 and CDR2: SGHTA and FQGNSA. Using reference TRBV7-2 and TRBJ2-5 for the parts outside the CDR3, the full variable domain is GAGVSQSPSNKVTEKGKDVELRCDPISGHTALYWYRQSLGQGLEFLIYFQGNSAPDKSGLPSDRFSAERTGGSVSTLTIQRTQQEDSAVYLCASSSRFRQETQYFGPGTRLLVL.

This clonotype was found many times. The chain employs TRBV2 and TRBJ1-5, with D possibly TRBD1 on 6 matching bases. Trimming took 1 base from V and 6 from J, leaving 10 bases between them. This CDR3 has 14 residues. Per germline, CDR1 SNHLY and CDR2 FYNNEI. The CDR3 is CASSEDRVTQPQHF. The DNA of the CDR3 is TGTGCCAGCAGTGAAGACAGGGTAACTCAGCCCCAGCATTTT.

This clonotype was picked up many times. The J gene is TRBJ2-7, the V gene TRBV12-3 or TRBV12-4; D ambiguous. The length of the CDR3 is 14 residues. With 6 bases removed from V and 6 bases from J, the gap between germline ends came to 18 bases. The CDR3 DNA is TGTGCCAGCAGCTCTGAGCGTATTTCGGGCGAGCAGTACTTC. This translates into CASSSERISGEQYF.

The chain employs TRBV20-1 and TRBJ2-5, with a tentative D call TRBD2 (6 bases). Germline V gene sequence: CDR1 DFQATT, CDR2 SNEGSKA (reference sequence). Trimming took 3 bases from V and 1 from J, leaving 12 bases between them. This CDR3 spans 14 amino acids. Here the CDR3 reads CSARVSGIQETQYF. Written as DNA, the CDR3 is TGCAGTGCTAGGGTTAGCGGAATCCAAGAGACCCAGTACTTC.

This chain uses TRBV7-2 with TRBJ2-4; TRBD2 matches at 11 bases. The CDR3 length is 12 residues. The germline CDR1 and CDR2 sequences are SGHTA and FQGNSA. V lost 10 bases to trimming and J lost 6 bases; unmatched junction nucleotides: 2. For the CDR3, the DNA is TGTGCCACTGGGACTAGCGGAAACATTCAGTACTTC. Amino acids: CATGTSGNIQYF.

This clonotype was found a few times. This chain connects TRBV12-3 or TRBV12-4 to TRBJ2-7; TRBD2 matches 10 bases. The CDR3 is 15 residues long. The V gene end was trimmed by 2 bases and the J gene end by 7 bases; junction bases not matched to a gene: 8. CDR3: CASSLLSGRAQEQYF. The CDR3 nucleotides are TGTGCCAGCAGTTTACTGAGCGGGAGGGCTCAAGAGCAGTACTTC.

This sequence joins TRBV6-1 and TRBJ2-7, with 8 bases that match TRBD1. Trimming took 6 bases from V and 2 from J; bases not matched to a gene: 9. The length of the CDR3 is 15 residues. Germline CDR1 and CDR2: MNHNS and SASEGT. The CDR3 DNA reads TGTGCCAGCAGCATACCGACAGGGGATACCTACGAGCAGTACTTC. Amino acids: CASSIPTGDTYEQYF.

The V call is TRBV28, the J call TRBJ2-7; D unresolved. Germline V gives CDR1 MDHEN, CDR2 SYDVKM. V lost 5 bases and J lost 0, with 11 bases in between. The CDR3 runs 14 residues. DNA of the CDR3: TGTGCCAGCAGTCGAAGAGGAACCTCCTACGAGCAGTACTTC. This encodes CASSRRGTSYEQYF.

This clonotype was detected many times. The chain joins TRBV6-1 to TRBJ1-1; tentative D call: TRBD1 (6 bases). This CDR3 spans 14 amino acids. V was pared by 6 bases and J by 1 base, with 12 bases between. Germline values: CDR1 MNHNS, CDR2 SASEGT. CDR3 sequence: CASRQGPTNTEAFF. The CDR3 DNA is TGTGCCAGCAGACAGGGACCGACGAACACTGAAGCTTTCTTT.

The chain employs TRBV5-6 and TRBJ2-7, with a possible D match to TRBD2 (5 bases). Germline V CDR1 and CDR2: SGHDT, YYEEEE. CDR3 length: 14 residues. The V gene lost 4 bases and the J gene lost 2 bases, with 13 bases spanning the gap. CDR3 sequence (DNA): TGTGCCAGCAGCCAACTAGTTACGGCCTACGAGCAGTACTTC. This gives the protein CASSQLVTAYEQYF.

V gene TRBV2 combines with J gene TRBJ2-1, with 9 bases that match TRBD2. Trimming took 3 bases from V and 1 from J; bases not matched to a gene: 7. The CDR3 contains 17 residues. Germline CDR1 and CDR2: SNHLY and FYNNEI. This chain's CDR3 is CASSDGLTSGSYNEQFF. The DNA of the CDR3 is TGTGCCAGCAGTGACGGGTTGACTAGCGGTTCCTACAATGAGCAGTTCTTC.

There are a few counts of this clonotype. V is TRBV19 and J is TRBJ1-2, with 8 bases aligning to TRBD1. The germline gives CDR1 LNHDA, CDR2 SQIVND (reference sequence). The trim removed 1 base at V and 4 bases at J, leaving 5 bases unmatched. The CDR3 runs 15 residues. The CDR3: CASSIAGQDAYGYTF. CDR3 bases: TGTGCCAGTAGTATAGCGGGACAGGACGCCTATGGCTACACCTTC.

This clonotype was seen a handful of times. This sequence joins TRBV3-1 and TRBJ2-7; D is unresolved. This CDR3 has 10 amino acids. Germline values: CDR1 LGHDT, CDR2 YNNKEL (reference sequence). V was pared by 2 bases and J by 5 bases, with 1 base between. CDR3 nucleotides: TGTGCCAGCAGCCAACACGAGCAGTACTTC. It encodes CASSQHEQYF.

The chain has TRBV7-2 and TRBJ1-2, with D uncertain. The CDR3 is made up of 15 amino acids. CDR1 and CDR2 from the germline V gene are SGHTA and FQGNSA. Trimming cost V 6 bases and J 1 base, with 15 bases left between them. The CDR3 nucleotides are TGTGCCAGCAGTAAAGGCGGGAGCTATAACTATGGCTACACCTTC. Residues: CASSKGGSYNYGYTF.